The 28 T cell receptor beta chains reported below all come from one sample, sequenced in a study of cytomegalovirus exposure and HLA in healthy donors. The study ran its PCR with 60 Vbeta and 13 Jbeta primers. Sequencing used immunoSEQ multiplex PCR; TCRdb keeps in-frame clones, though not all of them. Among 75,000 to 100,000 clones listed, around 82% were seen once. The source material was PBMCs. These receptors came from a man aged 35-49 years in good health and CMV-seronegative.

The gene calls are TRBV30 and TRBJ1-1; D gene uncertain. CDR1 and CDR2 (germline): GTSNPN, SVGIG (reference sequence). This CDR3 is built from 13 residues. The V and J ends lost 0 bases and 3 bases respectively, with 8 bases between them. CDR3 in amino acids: CAWSVIRYTEAFF. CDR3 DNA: TGTGCCTGGAGTGTAATCCGTTACACTGAAGCTTTCTTT.

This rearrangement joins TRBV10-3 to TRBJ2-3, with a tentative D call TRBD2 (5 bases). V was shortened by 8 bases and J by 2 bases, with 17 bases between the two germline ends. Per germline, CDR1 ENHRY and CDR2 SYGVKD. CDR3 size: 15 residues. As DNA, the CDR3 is TGTGCCATCTCCGAGGGCATTTTGAACACAGATACGCAGTATTTT. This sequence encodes CAISEGILNTDTQYF.

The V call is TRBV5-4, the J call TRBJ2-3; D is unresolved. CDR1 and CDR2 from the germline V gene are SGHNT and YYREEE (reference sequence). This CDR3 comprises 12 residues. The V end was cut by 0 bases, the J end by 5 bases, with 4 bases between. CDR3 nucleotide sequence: TGTGCCAGCAGCTTGGGAGGAGATACGCAGTATTTT. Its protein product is CASSLGGDTQYF.

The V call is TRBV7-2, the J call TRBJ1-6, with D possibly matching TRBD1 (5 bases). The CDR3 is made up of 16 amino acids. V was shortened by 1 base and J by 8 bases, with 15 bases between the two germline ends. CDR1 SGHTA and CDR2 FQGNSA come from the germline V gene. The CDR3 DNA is TGTGCCAGCAGCTTAGTTAGGGGAATAAGGGATTCACCCCTCCACTTT. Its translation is CASSLVRGIRDSPLHF.

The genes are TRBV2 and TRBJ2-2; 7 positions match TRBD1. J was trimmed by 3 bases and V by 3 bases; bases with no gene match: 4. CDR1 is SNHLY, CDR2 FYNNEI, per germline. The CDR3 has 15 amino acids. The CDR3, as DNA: TGTGCCAGCAGTGACCGGACAGGTTACACCGGGGAGCTGTTTTTT. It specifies CASSDRTGYTGELFF.

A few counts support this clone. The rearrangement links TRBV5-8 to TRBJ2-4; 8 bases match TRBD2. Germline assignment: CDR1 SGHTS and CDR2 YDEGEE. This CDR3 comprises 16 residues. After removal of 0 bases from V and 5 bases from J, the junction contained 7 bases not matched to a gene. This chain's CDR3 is CASSLAGREVQNIQYF. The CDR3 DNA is TGTGCCAGCAGCTTGGCCGGGAGGGAGGTCCAAAACATTCAGTACTTC.

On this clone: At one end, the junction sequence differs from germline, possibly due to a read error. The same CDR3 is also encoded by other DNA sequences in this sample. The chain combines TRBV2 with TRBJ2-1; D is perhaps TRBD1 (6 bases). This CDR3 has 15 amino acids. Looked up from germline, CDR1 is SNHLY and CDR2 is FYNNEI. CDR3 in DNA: TGTGCTAGCAGTGAAATACAGGGCTCCTACAATGAGCAGTTCTTC. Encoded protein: CASSEIQGSYNEQFF. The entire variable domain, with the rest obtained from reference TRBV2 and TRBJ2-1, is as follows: EPEVTQTPSHQVTQMGQEVILRCVPISNHLYFYWYRQILGQKVEFLVSFYNNEISEKSEIFDDQFSVERPDGSNFTLKIRSTKLEDSAMYFCASSEIQGSYNEQFFGPGTRLTVL.

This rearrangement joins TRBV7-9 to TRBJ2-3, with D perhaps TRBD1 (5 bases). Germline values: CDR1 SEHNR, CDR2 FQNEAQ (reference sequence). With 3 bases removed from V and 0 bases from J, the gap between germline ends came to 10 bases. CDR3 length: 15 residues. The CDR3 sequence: CASSFRAGSTDTQYF. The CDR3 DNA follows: TGTGCCAGCAGCTTTCGCGCAGGGAGCACAGATACGCAGTATTTT.

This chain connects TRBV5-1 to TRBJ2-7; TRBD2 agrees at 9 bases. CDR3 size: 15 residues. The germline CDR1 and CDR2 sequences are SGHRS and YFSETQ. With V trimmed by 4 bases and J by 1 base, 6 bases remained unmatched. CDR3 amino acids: CASSREAGGSYEQYF. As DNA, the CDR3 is TGCGCCAGCAGCAGGGAAGCGGGGGGATCCTACGAGCAGTACTTC. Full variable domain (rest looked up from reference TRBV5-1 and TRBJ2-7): KAGVTQTPRYLIKTRGQQVTLSCSPISGHRSVSWYQQTPGQGLQFLFEYFSETQRNKGNFPGRFSGRQFSNSRSEMNVSTLELGDSALYLCASSREAGGSYEQYFGPGTRLTVT.

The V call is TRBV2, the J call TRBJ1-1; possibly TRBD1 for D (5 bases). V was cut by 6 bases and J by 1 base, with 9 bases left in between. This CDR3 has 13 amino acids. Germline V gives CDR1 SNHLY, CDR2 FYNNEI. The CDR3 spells CASRLTANTEAFF. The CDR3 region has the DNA TGTGCCAGCAGGTTGACAGCGAACACTGAAGCTTTCTTT.

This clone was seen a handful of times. As DNA, the CDR3 is TGTGCCAGCAGGGGACAGGGGGGGAATGAAAAACTGTTTTTT. This sequence encodes CASRGQGGNEKLFF. V is TRBV11-2 and J is TRBJ1-4; TRBD1 aligns across 11 bases. Trimming took 6 bases from V and 5 from J; bases not matched to a gene: 2. This CDR3 is built from 14 residues. CDR1 and CDR2 (germline): SGHAT, FQNNGV.

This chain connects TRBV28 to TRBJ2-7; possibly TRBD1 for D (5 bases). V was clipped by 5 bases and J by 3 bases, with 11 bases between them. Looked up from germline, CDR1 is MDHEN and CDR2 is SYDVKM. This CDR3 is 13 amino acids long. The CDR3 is CASSIRVSYEQYF. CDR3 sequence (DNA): TGTGCCAGCAGTATCAGGGTTAGCTACGAGCAGTACTTC.

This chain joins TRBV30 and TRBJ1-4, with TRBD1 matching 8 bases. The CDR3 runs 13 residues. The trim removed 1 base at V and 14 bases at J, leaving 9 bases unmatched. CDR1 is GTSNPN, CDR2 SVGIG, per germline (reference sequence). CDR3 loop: CAWSEQGGLRLFF. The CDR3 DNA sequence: TGTGCCTGGAGTGAACAGGGGGGATTGCGGCTGTTTTTT.

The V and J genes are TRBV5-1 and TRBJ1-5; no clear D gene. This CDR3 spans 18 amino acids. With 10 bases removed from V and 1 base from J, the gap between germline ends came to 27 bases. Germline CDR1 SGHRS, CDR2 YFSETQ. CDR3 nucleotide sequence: TGCGCCCCAGCGGATTCGACGATGACGGAGATCAGCAATCAGCCCCAGCATTTT. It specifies CAPADSTMTEISNQPQHF.

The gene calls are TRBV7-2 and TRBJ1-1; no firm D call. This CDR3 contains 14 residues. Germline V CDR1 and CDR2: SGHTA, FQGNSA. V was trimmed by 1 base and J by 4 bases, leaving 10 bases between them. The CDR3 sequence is CASSLGRGSTEAFF. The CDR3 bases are TGTGCCAGCAGCTTAGGACGGGGATCCACTGAAGCTTTCTTT. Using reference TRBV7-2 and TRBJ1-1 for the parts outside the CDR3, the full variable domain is GAGVSQSPSNKVTEKGKDVELRCDPISGHTALYWYRQSLGQGLEFLIYFQGNSAPDKSGLPSDRFSAERTGGSVSTLTIQRTQQEDSAVYLCASSLGRGSTEAFFGQGTRLTVV.

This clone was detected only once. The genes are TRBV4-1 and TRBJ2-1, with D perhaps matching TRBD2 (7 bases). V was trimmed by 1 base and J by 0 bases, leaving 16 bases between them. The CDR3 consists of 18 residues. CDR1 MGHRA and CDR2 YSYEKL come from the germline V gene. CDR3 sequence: CASSQAGGGGLSYNEQFF. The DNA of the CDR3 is TGCGCCAGCAGCCAAGCCGGGGGCGGGGGCCTCTCCTACAATGAGCAGTTCTTC.

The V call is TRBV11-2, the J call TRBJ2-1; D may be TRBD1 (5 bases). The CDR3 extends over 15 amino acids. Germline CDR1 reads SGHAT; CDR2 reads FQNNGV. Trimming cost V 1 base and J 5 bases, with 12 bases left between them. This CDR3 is CASSLAAGWNNEQFF. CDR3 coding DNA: TGTGCCAGCAGCTTAGCCGCAGGGTGGAACAATGAGCAGTTCTTC.

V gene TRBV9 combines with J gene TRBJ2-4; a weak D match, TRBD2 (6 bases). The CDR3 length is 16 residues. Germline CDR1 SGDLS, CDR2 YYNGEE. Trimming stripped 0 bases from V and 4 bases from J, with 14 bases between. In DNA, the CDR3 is TGTGCCAGCAGCGTAGCTATGCGGGGCGAGAAAAACATTCAGTACTTC. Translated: CASSVAMRGEKNIQYF.

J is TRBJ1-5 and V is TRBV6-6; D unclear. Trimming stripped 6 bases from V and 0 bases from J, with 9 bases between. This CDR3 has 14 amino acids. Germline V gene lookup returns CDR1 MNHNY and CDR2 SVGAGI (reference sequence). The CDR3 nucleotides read TGTGCCAGCAGCCATCAGGATAGCAATCAGCCCCAGCATTTT. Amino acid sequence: CASSHQDSNQPQHF.

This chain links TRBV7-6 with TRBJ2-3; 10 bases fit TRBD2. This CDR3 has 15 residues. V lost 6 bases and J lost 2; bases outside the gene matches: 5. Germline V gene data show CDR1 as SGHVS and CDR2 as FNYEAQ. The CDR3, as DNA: TGTGCCAGCAGAAGAGGGACTAGCGACACAGATACGCAGTATTTT. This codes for CASRRGTSDTDTQYF.

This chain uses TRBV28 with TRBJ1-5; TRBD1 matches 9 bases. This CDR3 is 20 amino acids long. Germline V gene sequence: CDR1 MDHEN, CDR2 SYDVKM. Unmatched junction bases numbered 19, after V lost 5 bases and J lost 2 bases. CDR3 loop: CASSTLDRGSIISGNQPQHF. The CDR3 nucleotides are TGTGCCAGCAGTACTCTGGACAGGGGAAGTATAATCTCAGGCAATCAGCCCCAGCATTTT.

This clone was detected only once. The CDR3 spells CASSPPGTVNTEAFF. CDR3 coding DNA: TGTGCCAGCAGCCCTCCCGGGACAGTGAACACTGAAGCTTTCTTT. The V and J genes are TRBV6-5 and TRBJ1-1; 7 bases are a match to TRBD1. V was pared by 6 bases and J by 0 bases, with 7 bases of the junction left unmatched. CDR3 size: 15 residues. The V gene's germline CDR1 is MNHEY and CDR2 SVGAGI.

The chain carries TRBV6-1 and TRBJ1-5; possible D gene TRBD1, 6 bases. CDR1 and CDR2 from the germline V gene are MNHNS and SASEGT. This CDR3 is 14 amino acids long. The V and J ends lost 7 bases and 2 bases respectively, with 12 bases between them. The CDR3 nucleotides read TGTGCCAGCACGGGGAGGGGGGGCAATCAGCCCCAGCATTTT. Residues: CASTGRGGNQPQHF.

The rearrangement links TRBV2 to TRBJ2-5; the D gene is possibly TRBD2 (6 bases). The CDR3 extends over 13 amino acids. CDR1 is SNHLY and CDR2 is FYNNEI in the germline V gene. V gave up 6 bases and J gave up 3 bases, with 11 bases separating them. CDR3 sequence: CASRGLFEETQYF. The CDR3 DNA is TGTGCCAGCAGAGGACTATTCGAAGAGACCCAGTACTTC.

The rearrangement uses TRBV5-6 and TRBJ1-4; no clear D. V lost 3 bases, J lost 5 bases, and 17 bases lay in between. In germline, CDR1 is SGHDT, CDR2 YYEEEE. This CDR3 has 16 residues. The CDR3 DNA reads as TGTGCCAGCAGCTCGAATGACGGGATAAGGAATGAAAAACTGTTTTTT. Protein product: CASSSNDGIRNEKLFF.

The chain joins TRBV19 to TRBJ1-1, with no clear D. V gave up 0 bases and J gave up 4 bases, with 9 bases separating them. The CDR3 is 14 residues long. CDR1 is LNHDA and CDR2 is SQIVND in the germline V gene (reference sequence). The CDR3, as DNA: TGTGCCAGTAGTATAGATAAGCTAGTCACTGAAGCTTTCTTT. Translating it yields CASSIDKLVTEAFF.

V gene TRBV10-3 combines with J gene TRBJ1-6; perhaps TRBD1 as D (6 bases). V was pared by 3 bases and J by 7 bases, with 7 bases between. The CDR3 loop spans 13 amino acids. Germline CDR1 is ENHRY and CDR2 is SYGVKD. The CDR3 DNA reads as TGTGCCATCAGTGATACAGGGAATTCACCCCTCCACTTT. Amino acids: CAISDTGNSPLHF.

DNA for the CDR3: TGTGCCAGCAGCTTGGAGGGACAGGATTATAGCAATCAGCCCCAGCATTTT. Residues: CASSLEGQDYSNQPQHF. The V gene is TRBV5-6, the J gene TRBJ1-5; 8 bases line up with TRBD1. V dropped 0 bases and J dropped 0; count of bases not matched to a gene: 5. The CDR3 spans 17 residues. Looked up from germline, CDR1 is SGHDT and CDR2 is YYEEEE.